The source of this T cell receptor (beta chain) is a study of shared clonotypes between healthy human individuals. Deletions cut 7 bases from V and 4 bases from J, with 13 bases between. The CDR3 runs to 12 residues. In germline, CDR1 is SQVTM, CDR2 ANQGSEA. Researchers ran the assay at a deep level. Method: immunoSEQ multiplex PCR; TCRdb's copy keeps in-frame clones and lacks some. This table holds over 950,000 clones, around three quarters found once. The J gene is TRBJ2-5, the V gene TRBV29-1, with D perhaps being TRBD1 or TRBD2 (5 bases each). The receptor's source is a man aged 18 to 29 in good health. Some clones in this sample may be carry-over from other donors' samples. The specimen was memory CD4+ T cells from PBMCs. The subset denotes: CD45RA-negative fraction. The CDR3 is CSAGDPGETQYF. DNA of the CDR3: TGCAGCGCCGGGGACCCAGGAGAGACCCAGTACTTC.